These 12 T cell receptor beta chains share one sample of origin, sequenced in a study of blood T cell repertoires in COVID-19. TCRdb's table, derived via immunoSEQ multiplex PCR, lists solely in-frame clones and lacks some. The sample has hundreds of thousands of clones, around 87% seen once. Sequencing was carried out using PBMCs or T cells enriched from blood (not recorded which). Receptor source: a woman aged 45-65 years who had recovered from COVID-19.

This clone has only one observation. The rearrangement uses TRBV29-1 and TRBJ2-3; the D gene is possibly TRBD2 (6 bases). Deletions cut 4 bases from V and 10 bases from J, with 9 bases between. Germline V gives CDR1 SQVTM, CDR2 ANQGSEA. The CDR3 runs 10 residues. As DNA, the CDR3 is TGCAGCGTTGTGCGGGAATCGCAGTATTTT. Protein sequence: CSVVRESQYF.

The chain carries TRBV27 and TRBJ2-7; 7 positions agree with TRBD1. Germline loops: CDR1 MNHEY, CDR2 SMNVEV (reference sequence). V lost 5 bases, J lost 2 bases, and 6 bases stayed unmatched. This CDR3 has 14 amino acids. In DNA, the CDR3 is TGTGCCAGCAGTCCCAACAGGGGCCCCTACGAGCAGTACTTC. It yields the protein CASSPNRGPYEQYF.

This sequence joins TRBV3-1 (or the pseudogene TRBV3-2) and TRBJ2-2; TRBD2 aligns across 8 bases. This CDR3 is 16 amino acids long. Germline CDR1 LGHDT, CDR2 YNNKEL (reference sequence). Trimming took 2 bases from V and 4 from J; bases not matched to a gene: 6. CDR3 amino acids: CASSQPGGLGTGELFF. The CDR3 DNA is TGTGCCAGCAGCCAACCGGGGGGGCTTGGCACCGGGGAGCTGTTTTTT.

V and J are TRBV27 and TRBJ2-2; the match to TRBD2 covers 10 bases. Germline V lookup: CDR1 MNHEY, CDR2 SMNVEV (reference sequence). The CDR3 sequence is 16 residues long. The junction had 6 bases not matched to a gene; V was cut back by 6 bases and J by 2 bases. CDR3 amino acids: CASRILAGNNTGELFF. The CDR3 DNA follows: TGTGCCAGCAGGATACTAGCGGGAAATAACACCGGGGAGCTGTTTTTT.

This chain links TRBV14 with TRBJ1-1, with 7 bases matching TRBD1. The CDR3 loop spans 15 amino acids. Germline CDR1 reads SGHDN; CDR2 reads FVKESK. Germline trimming cut 2 bases from V and 4 bases from J; bases unmatched to any gene: 7. The CDR3 loop is CASSQMEGAATEAFF. In DNA, the CDR3 is TGTGCCAGCAGCCAAATGGAGGGGGCCGCCACTGAAGCTTTCTTT.

This chain's CDR3 is CASSPQASLTGELFF. The CDR3 nucleotides read TGTGCCAGCTCACCACAAGCCTCCCTCACCGGGGAGCTGTTTTTT. This chain uses TRBV18 with TRBJ2-2; D unclear. Trimming cost V 1 base and J 4 bases, with 10 bases left between them. Germline CDR1 reads KGHSH; CDR2 reads LQKENI. This CDR3 is 15 amino acids long.

The CDR3, as DNA: TGTGCCAGCAGTAACAGGGGGCCTTTCTTGGACACCATATATTTT. As protein: CASSNRGPFLDTIYF. The chain links TRBV7-8 to TRBJ1-3, with 9 nucleotides matching TRBD1. V shed 6 bases, J shed 8 bases, and the junction held 11 bases outside the gene matches. Looked up from germline, CDR1 is SGHVS and CDR2 is FQNEAQ. The CDR3 consists of 15 residues.

The chain employs TRBV14 and TRBJ2-7; a weak D match, TRBD1 (5 bases). The CDR3 has 13 amino acids. V was pared by 4 bases and J by 2 bases, with 9 bases between. Germline V gives CDR1 SGHDN, CDR2 FVKESK. The CDR3, as DNA: TGTGCCAGCAGCCCAGGGTTGACCTACGAGCAGTACTTC. As protein: CASSPGLTYEQYF.

V is TRBV5-5 and J is TRBJ1-1; a weak D match, TRBD1 (5 bases). Per germline, CDR1 SGHKS and CDR2 YYEKEE (reference sequence). The CDR3 is 18 amino acids. V lost 0 bases to trimming and J lost 3 bases, with 21 bases between them. The CDR3 DNA reads as TGTGCCAGCAGCTTGGTTAGTTTTCGGGGGAGAGATTACACTGAAGCTTTCTTT. It translates to CASSLVSFRGRDYTEAFF.

This sequence joins TRBV4-2 and TRBJ1-1; D unresolved. This CDR3 is 15 amino acids long. Trimming took 0 bases from V and 0 from J, leaving 8 bases between them. The germline V gene has CDR1 LGHNA and CDR2 YNFKEQ. The CDR3 DNA follows: TGTGCCAGCAGCCAAGATATGGAGGTGAACACTGAAGCTTTCTTT. The encoded protein is CASSQDMEVNTEAFF.

The chain employs TRBV3-1 (or the pseudogene TRBV3-2) and TRBJ1-2; D perhaps matches TRBD1 (6 bases). CDR1 and CDR2 (germline): LGHDT, YNNKEL (reference sequence). The V gene lost 2 bases and the J gene lost 4 bases, with 17 bases spanning the gap. The CDR3 consists of 16 residues. CDR3 coding DNA: TGTGCCAGCAGCCAAAGCGGTTTCAGGGGCTTCTATGGCTACACCTTC. Translated: CASSQSGFRGFYGYTF.

The chain is built from TRBV4-1 and TRBJ1-1; no clear D. This CDR3 is 14 amino acids long. Germline V lookup: CDR1 MGHRA, CDR2 YSYEKL. Trimming took 3 bases from V and 3 from J, leaving 11 bases between them. CDR3 amino acids: CASSHEGTYTEAFF. The CDR3, as DNA: TGCGCCAGCAGCCATGAGGGAACCTACACTGAAGCTTTCTTT.